A selection of T cell receptor beta chains follows, all from one sample in a study of blood T cell repertoires in COVID-19. The assay was immunoSEQ multiplex PCR, and TCRdb's table has in-frame clones only and misses some. Here the sample spans roughly 79,000 clones, approximately 90% being singletons. Sequencing input: peripheral blood. These receptors all stem from a man in his fifties or sixties with active COVID-19. Both conserved end residues are part of each CDR3. The order of the fields is D gene, clone size, V gene, CDR3 length, J gene, CDR3 protein, CDR3 DNA. A D gene is named only where the DNA matches it firmly. The size of a clone is reported for some rows only, either as once, few or many, or as a class for expanded clones.

d_call: TRBD1; clone_size: -; v_call: TRBV4-1; cdr3_length: 15; j_call: TRBJ1-2; cdr3_aa: CASSQAMDRARGYTF; cdr3_nt: TGCGCCAGCAGCCAAGCTATGGACAGGGCGCGGGGCTACACCTTC
d_call: TRBD1; clone_size: -; v_call: TRBV4-1; cdr3_length: 15; j_call: TRBJ1-2; cdr3_aa: CASSQEGGLWNGYTF; cdr3_nt: TGCGCCAGCAGCCAAGAAGGGGGCCTCTGGAATGGCTACACCTTC
d_call: -; clone_size: medium-sized; v_call: TRBV28; cdr3_length: 16; j_call: TRBJ1-1; cdr3_aa: CASSLHSQELNTEAFF; cdr3_nt: TGTGCCAGCAGCCTCCACAGCCAAGAGCTGAACACTGAAGCTTTCTTT
d_call: -; clone_size: -; v_call: TRBV7-6; cdr3_length: 14; j_call: TRBJ2-5; cdr3_aa: CASSYSQARETQYF; cdr3_nt: TGTGCCAGCAGCTACAGTCAGGCTCGAGAGACCCAGTACTTC
d_call: -; clone_size: -; v_call: TRBV5-1; cdr3_length: 16; j_call: TRBJ2-3; cdr3_aa: CASTTGGASSTDTQYF; cdr3_nt: TGCGCCAGCACGACTGGGGGGGCCTCTAGCACAGATACGCAGTATTTT
d_call: -; clone_size: -; v_call: TRBV11-2; cdr3_length: 14; j_call: TRBJ1-3; cdr3_aa: CASSSEGTGNTIYF; cdr3_nt: TGTGCCAGCAGCTCGGAGGGGACTGGAAACACCATATATTTT
d_call: TRBD2; clone_size: -; v_call: TRBV24-1; cdr3_length: 16; j_call: TRBJ2-2; cdr3_aa: CATSSGGVRGTGELFF; cdr3_nt: TGTGCCACCAGCTCGGGGGGGGTACGGGGCACCGGGGAGCTGTTTTTT
d_call: -; clone_size: -; v_call: TRBV19; cdr3_length: 16; j_call: TRBJ1-5; cdr3_aa: CASSIAGGGGDQPQHF; cdr3_nt: TGTGCCAGTAGTATAGCGGGAGGGGGGGGCGATCAGCCCCAGCATTTT
d_call: TRBD2; clone_size: once; v_call: TRBV19; cdr3_length: 19; j_call: TRBJ2-3; cdr3_aa: CASSRAGSGRAGSTDTQYF; cdr3_nt: TGTGCCAGTAGTCGGGCGGGTAGCGGGAGGGCCGGGAGCACAGATACGCAGTATTTT
d_call: TRBD2; clone_size: -; v_call: TRBV4-2; cdr3_length: 17; j_call: TRBJ2-2; cdr3_aa: CASSQDSLAGGIGELFF; cdr3_nt: TGTGCCAGCAGCCAAGACAGCCTAGCGGGAGGCATCGGGGAGCTGTTTTTT
d_call: -; clone_size: -; v_call: TRBV7-8; cdr3_length: 14; j_call: TRBJ2-4; cdr3_aa: CASSLGLGGDIQYF; cdr3_nt: TGTGCCAGCAGCTTAGGCTTAGGAGGGGACATTCAGTACTTC
d_call: TRBD1; clone_size: -; v_call: TRBV6-5; cdr3_length: 13; j_call: TRBJ1-6; cdr3_aa: CASSDRGNSPLHF; cdr3_nt: TGTGCCAGCAGCGACAGGGGTAATTCACCCCTCCACTTT